The 10 T cell receptor beta chains presented below share a single source sample, sequenced in a study of T cells after yellow fever vaccination. MiXCR was run by TCRdb on the 5' RACE reads, yielding one entry per CDR3 protein. The sample has 500,000 to 650,000 distinct CDR3 sequences; about a sixth are singletons. Material: PBMCs, obtained 5 to 6 days after the first yellow fever vaccination. The receptors were sampled from a man between 18 and 29 years old who received the YFV17D yellow fever vaccine.

This clonotype has more than one count but fewer than ten. The V gene is TRBV29-1, the J gene TRBJ2-3; TRBD1 matches 7 bases. The CDR3 loop spans 12 amino acids. CDR1 and CDR2 (germline): SQVTM, ANQGSEA. Trimming removed 7 bases from V and 4 bases from J; junction bases left unmatched: 5. In DNA form, the CDR3 reads TGCAGCGCAAGACAGGGACCAGATACGCAGTATTTT. This gives the protein CSARQGPDTQYF.

This chain uses TRBV9 with TRBJ2-7; 10 bases map to TRBD1. The CDR3 sequence is 15 residues long. Unmatched junction bases numbered 4, after V lost 0 bases and J lost 4 bases. Germline assignment: CDR1 SGDLS and CDR2 YYNGEE. CDR3 protein: CASSVGDRGLYEQYV. CDR3 coding DNA: TGTGCCAGCAGCGTAGGCGACAGGGGGCTATACGAGCAGTACGTC.

In this sample, this clonotype turned up many times. V and J are TRBV5-1 and TRBJ1-1; D unresolved. V shed 1 base and J shed 0 bases, with 10 bases lying between them. This CDR3 spans 15 amino acids. Germline lookup yields CDR1 SGHRS and CDR2 YFSETQ. The CDR3 region is CASSLTVTMNTEAFF. CDR3 nucleotide sequence: TGCGCCAGCAGCTTGACCGTCACGATGAACACTGAAGCTTTCTTT.

This clonotype has a handful of counts. This rearrangement joins TRBV9 to TRBJ1-1, with a tentative D call TRBD1 (5 bases). The CDR3 is 16 residues long. Per germline, CDR1 SGDLS and CDR2 YYNGEE. The V and J ends lost 4 bases and 1 base respectively, with 17 bases between them. CDR3 bases: TGTGCCAGCAGCCCCCTGGGGCAACGTTCGAACACTGAAGCTTTCTTT. Translation gives CASSPLGQRSNTEAFF.

V and J are TRBV5-1 and TRBJ2-3, with D possibly TRBD1 on 6 matching bases. With 4 bases removed from V and 1 base from J, the gap between germline ends came to 13 bases. Germline CDR1 and CDR2: SGHRS and YFSETQ. The CDR3 contains 15 residues. CDR3: CASSQQGSGTDTQYF. In DNA, the CDR3 is TGCGCCAGCAGCCAGCAGGGGTCTGGCACAGATACGCAGTATTTT.

This chain uses TRBV20-1 with TRBJ1-2, with 9 bases matching TRBD1. The CDR3 runs 14 residues. The J segment lost 3 bases and the V segment lost 5 bases, leaving 7 bases of the junction unmatched. Per the germline V gene, CDR1 is DFQATT and CDR2 is SNEGSKA (reference sequence). The CDR3 DNA sequence: TGCAGTGCTTCCGGACAGGGGAGAGACTATGGCTACACCTTC. Amino acid sequence: CSASGQGRDYGYTF.

This chain uses TRBV7-3 with TRBJ2-6; 12 bases are a match to TRBD2. Trimming cost V 5 bases and J 0 bases; bases outside gene matches: 5. This CDR3 is built from 18 residues. Germline V CDR1 and CDR2: SGHTA, FQGTGA. Here the CDR3 reads CASSLQTSGGSGANVLTF. As DNA, the CDR3 is TGTGCCAGCAGCCTACAGACTAGCGGGGGCTCTGGGGCCAACGTCCTGACTTTC.

V is TRBV27 and J is TRBJ1-1; D is possibly TRBD1 (6 bases). Per the germline V gene, CDR1 is MNHEY and CDR2 is SMNVEV (reference sequence). The V and J ends lost 7 bases and 0 bases respectively, with 9 bases between them. The CDR3 loop spans 13 amino acids. CDR3: CASTGALNTEAFF. CDR3 sequence (DNA): TGTGCCAGCACGGGGGCGCTGAACACTGAAGCTTTCTTT.

The CDR3: CSADDGTGNNQPQHF. CDR3 nucleotide sequence: TGCAGCGCTGACGACGGGACAGGTAACAATCAGCCCCAGCATTTT. The genes are TRBV29-1 and TRBJ1-5; 8 nucleotides line up with TRBD1. Germline values: CDR1 SQVTM, CDR2 ANQGSEA. Trimming removed 7 bases from V and 3 bases from J; junction bases left unmatched: 11. This CDR3 spans 15 amino acids.

DNA of the CDR3: TGTGCCAGCAGCTTCGCTCGGGGGGGAAGAAACACCGGGGAGCTGTTTTTT. As protein: CASSFARGGRNTGELFF. This chain connects TRBV11-1 to TRBJ2-2; 8 positions agree with TRBD2. V was pared by 3 bases and J by 2 bases, with 8 bases of the junction left unmatched. This CDR3 contains 17 residues. From germline, CDR1 is SGHAT and CDR2 FQDESV (reference sequence).